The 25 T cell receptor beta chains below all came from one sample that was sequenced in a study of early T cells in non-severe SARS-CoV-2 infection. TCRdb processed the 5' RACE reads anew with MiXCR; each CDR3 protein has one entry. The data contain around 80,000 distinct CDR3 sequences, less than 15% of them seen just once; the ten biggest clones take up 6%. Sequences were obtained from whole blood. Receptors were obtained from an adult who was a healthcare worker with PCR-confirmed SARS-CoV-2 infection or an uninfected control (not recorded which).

CDR3 in amino acids: CASSPLGTQYF. In DNA form, the CDR3 reads TGTGCCAGCAGCCCCTTGGGGACCCAGTACTTC. V and J are TRBV7-8 and TRBJ2-5, with D uncertain. Germline V lookup: CDR1 SGHVS, CDR2 FQNEAQ. The ends were cut back, 5 bases at V and 7 bases at J, with 8 bases in the middle. The CDR3 runs 11 residues.

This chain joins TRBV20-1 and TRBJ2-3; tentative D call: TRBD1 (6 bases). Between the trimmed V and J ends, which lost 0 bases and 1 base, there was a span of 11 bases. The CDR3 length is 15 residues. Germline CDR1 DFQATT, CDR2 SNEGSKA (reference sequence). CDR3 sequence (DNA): TGCAGTGCTAGAGATCTAAACAGGGGCACAGATACGCAGTATTTT. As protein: CSARDLNRGTDTQYF.

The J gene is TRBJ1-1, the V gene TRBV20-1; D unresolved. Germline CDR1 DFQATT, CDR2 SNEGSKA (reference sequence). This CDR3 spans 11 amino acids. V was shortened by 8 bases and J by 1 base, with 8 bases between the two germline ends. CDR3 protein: CSPQRNTEAFF. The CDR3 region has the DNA TGCAGTCCTCAGAGGAACACTGAAGCTTTCTTT.

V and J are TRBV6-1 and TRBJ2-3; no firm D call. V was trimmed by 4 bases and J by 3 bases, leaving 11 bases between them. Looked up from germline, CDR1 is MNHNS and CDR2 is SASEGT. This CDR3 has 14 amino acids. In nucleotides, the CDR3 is TGTGCCAGCAGTGTGCGACACGGGACAGATACGCAGTATTTT. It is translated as CASSVRHGTDTQYF.

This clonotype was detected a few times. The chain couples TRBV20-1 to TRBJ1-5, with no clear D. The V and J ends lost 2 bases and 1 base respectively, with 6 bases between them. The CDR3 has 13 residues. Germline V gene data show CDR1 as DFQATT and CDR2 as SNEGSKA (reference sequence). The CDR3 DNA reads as TGCAGTGCTAGACCCAGAAGCAATCAGCCCCAGCATTTT. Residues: CSARPRSNQPQHF.

The CDR3: CASSPPGAYEQYF. The CDR3 DNA reads as TGTGCCAGCTCACCACCAGGAGCCTACGAGCAGTACTTC. The chain carries TRBV18 and TRBJ2-7; D unclear. Trimming took 0 bases from V and 2 from J, leaving 5 bases between them. The CDR3 extends over 13 amino acids. Germline V lookup: CDR1 KGHSH, CDR2 LQKENI. The full variable domain, completed using reference TRBV18 and TRBJ2-7, is NAGVMQNPRHLVRRRGQEARLRCSPMKGHSHVYWYRQLPEEGLKFMVYLQKENIIDESGMPKERFSAEFPKEGPSILRIQQVVRGDSAAYFCASSPPGAYEQYFGPGTRLTVT.

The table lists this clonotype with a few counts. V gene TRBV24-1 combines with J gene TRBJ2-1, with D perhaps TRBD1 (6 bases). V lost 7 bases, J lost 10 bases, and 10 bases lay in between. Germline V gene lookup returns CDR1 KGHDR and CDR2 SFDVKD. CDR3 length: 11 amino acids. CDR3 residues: CATSLDREQFF. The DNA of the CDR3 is TGTGCCACCAGCTTAGACAGGGAGCAGTTCTTC.

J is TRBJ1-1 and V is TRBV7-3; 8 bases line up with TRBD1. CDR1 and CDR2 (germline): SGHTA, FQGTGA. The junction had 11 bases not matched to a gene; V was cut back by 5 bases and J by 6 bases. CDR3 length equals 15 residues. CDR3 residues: CASSNTGTGSPEAFF. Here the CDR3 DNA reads TGTGCCAGCAGCAACACCGGGACAGGCAGCCCTGAAGCTTTCTTT.

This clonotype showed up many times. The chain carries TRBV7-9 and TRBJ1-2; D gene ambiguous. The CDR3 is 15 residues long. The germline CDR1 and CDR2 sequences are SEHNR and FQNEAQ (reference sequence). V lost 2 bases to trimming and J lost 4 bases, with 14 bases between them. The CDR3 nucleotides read TGTGCCAGCAGCTTATTAAGCAGCGGGAGCTATGGCTACACCTTC. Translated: CASSLLSSGSYGYTF.

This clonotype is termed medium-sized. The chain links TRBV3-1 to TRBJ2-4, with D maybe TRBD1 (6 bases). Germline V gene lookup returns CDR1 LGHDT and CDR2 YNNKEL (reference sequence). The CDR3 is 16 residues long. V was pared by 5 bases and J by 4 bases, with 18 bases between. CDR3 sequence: CASSGGMGHKKNIQYF. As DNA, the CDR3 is TGTGCCAGCAGCGGGGGCATGGGACACAAGAAAAACATTCAGTACTTC.

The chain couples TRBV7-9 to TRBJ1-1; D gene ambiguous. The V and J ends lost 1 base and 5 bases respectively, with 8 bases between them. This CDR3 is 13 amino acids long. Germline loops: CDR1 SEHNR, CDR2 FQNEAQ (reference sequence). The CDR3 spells CASSLDGETEAFF. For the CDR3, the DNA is TGTGCCAGCAGCTTAGACGGGGAGACTGAAGCTTTCTTT.

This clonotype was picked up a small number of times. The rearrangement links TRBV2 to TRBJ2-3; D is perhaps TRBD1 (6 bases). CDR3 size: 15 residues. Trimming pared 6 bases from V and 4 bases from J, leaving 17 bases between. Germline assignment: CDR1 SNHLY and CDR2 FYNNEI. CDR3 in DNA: TGTGCCAGCAGGAGACAGGAAATCGTTGCAGATACGCAGTATTTT. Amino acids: CASRRQEIVADTQYF. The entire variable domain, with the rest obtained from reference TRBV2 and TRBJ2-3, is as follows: EPEVTQTPSHQVTQMGQEVILRCVPISNHLYFYWYRQILGQKVEFLVSFYNNEISEKSEIFDDQFSVERPDGSNFTLKIRSTKLEDSAMYFCASRRQEIVADTQYFGPGTRLTVL.

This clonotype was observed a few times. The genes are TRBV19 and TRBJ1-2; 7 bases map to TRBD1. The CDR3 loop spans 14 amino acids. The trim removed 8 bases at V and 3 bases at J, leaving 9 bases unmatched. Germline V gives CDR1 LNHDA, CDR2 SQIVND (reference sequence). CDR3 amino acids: CASAIGGGYYGYTF. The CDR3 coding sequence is TGTGCCAGTGCCATTGGAGGGGGCTACTATGGCTACACCTTC.

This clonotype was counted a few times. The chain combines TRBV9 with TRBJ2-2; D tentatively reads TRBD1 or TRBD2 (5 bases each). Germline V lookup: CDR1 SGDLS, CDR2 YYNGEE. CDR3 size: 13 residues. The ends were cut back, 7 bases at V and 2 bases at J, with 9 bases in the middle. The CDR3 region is CASGTANTGELFF. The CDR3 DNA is TGTGCCAGCGGGACGGCTAACACCGGGGAGCTGTTTTTT.

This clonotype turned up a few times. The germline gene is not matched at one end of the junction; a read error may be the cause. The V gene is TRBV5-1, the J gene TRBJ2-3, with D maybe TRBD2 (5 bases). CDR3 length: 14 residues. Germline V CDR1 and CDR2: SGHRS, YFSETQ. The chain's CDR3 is CASSLAPPTGERDF. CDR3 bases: TGCGCCAGCAGCTTGGCTCCCCCCACGGGTGAGAGGGATTTT.

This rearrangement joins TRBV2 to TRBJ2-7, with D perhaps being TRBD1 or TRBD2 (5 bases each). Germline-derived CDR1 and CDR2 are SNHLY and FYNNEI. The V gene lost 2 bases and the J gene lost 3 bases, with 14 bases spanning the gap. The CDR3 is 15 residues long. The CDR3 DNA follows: TGTGCCAGCAGTGAACGAGGGGTCGATCTCTACGAGCAGTACTTC. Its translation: CASSERGVDLYEQYF.

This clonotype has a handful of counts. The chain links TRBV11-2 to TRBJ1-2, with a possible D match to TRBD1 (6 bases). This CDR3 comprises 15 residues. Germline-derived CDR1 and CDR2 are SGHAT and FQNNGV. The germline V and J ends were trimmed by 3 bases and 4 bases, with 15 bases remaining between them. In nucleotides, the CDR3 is TGTGCCAGCAGCTTTCCTTCTGGACAGCTCTATGGCTACACCTTC. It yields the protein CASSFPSGQLYGYTF. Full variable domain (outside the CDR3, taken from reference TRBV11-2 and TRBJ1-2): EAGVAQSPRYKIIEKRQSVAFWCNPISGHATLYWYQQILGQGPKLLIQFQNNGVVDDSQLPKDRFSAERLKGVDSTLKIQPAKLEDSAVYLCASSFPSGQLYGYTFGSGTRLTVV.

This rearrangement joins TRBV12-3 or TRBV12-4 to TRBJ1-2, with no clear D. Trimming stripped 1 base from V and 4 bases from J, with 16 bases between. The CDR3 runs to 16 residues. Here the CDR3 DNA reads TGTGCCAGCAGTTTAGGGGCGGCAGGCACCTTCTATGGCTACACCTTC. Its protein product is CASSLGAAGTFYGYTF.

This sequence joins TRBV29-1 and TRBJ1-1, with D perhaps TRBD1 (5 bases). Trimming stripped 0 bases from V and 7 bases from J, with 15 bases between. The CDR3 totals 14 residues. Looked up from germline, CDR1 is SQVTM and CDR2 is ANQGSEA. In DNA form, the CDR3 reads TGCAGCGTTGAAGAGGATAGACAGTTCATTGAAGCTTTCTTT. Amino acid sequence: CSVEEDRQFIEAFF.

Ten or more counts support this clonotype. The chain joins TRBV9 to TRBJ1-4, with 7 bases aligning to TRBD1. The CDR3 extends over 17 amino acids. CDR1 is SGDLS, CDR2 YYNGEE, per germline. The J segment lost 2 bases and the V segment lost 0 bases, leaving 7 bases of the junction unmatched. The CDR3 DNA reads TGTGCCAGCAGCGTAGAGGCAGGGGGAGCGACTAATGAAAAACTGTTTTTT. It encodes CASSVEAGGATNEKLFF.

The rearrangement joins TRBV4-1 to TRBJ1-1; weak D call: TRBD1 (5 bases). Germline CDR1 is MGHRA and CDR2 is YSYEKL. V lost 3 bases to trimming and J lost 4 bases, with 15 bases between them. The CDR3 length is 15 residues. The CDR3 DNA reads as TGCGCCAGCAGCCAGAGCAGAGGGGATGGCACTGAAGCTTTCTTT. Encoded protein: CASSQSRGDGTEAFF.

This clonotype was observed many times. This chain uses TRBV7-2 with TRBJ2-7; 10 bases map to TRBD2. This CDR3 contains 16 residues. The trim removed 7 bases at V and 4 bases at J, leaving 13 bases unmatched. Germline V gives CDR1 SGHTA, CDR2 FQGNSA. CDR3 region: CASTLTSGTRHYEQYF. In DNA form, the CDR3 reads TGTGCCAGCACACTAACTAGCGGGACCCGTCATTACGAGCAGTACTTC.

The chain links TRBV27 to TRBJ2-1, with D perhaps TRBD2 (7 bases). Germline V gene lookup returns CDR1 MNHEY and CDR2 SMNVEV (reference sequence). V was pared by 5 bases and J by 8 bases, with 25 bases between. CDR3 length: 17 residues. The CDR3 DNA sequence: TGTGCCAGCAGTGCTGCCGGGATTCCCCGCGGGGGCGATGAGCAGTTCTTC. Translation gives CASSAAGIPRGGDEQFF.

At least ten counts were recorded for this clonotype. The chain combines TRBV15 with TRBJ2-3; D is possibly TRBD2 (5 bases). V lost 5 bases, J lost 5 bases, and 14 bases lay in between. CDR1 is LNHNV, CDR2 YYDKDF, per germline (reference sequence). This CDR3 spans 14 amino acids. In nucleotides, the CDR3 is TGTGCCACCAGCGAGCCCGGGGAAGGAGATACGCAGTATTTT. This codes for CATSEPGEGDTQYF.

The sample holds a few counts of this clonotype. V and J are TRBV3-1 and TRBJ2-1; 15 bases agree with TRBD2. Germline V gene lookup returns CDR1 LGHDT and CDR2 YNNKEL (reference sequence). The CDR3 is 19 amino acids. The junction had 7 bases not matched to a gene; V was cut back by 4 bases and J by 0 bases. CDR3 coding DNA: TGTGCCAGCAGCCCCAAGGGACTAGCGGGGGGTAGCTCCTACAATGAGCAGTTCTTC. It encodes CASSPKGLAGGSSYNEQFF.